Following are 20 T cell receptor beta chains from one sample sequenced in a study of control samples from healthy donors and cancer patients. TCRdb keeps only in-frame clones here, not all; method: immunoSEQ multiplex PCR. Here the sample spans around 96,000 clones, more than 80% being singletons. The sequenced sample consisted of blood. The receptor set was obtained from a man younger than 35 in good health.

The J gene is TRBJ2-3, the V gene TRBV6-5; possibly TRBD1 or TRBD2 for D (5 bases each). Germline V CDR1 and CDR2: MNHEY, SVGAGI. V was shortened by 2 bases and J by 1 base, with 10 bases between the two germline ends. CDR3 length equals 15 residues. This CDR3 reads CASSYIGAGTDTQYF. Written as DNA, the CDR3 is TGTGCCAGCAGTTACATCGGGGCTGGCACAGATACGCAGTATTTT.

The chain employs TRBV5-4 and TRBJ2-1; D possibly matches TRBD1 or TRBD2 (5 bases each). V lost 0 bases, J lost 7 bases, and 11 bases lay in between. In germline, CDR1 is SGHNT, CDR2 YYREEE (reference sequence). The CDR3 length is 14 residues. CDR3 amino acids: CASSLAFWGNEQFF. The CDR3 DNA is TGTGCCAGCAGCTTGGCCTTTTGGGGGAATGAGCAGTTCTTC.

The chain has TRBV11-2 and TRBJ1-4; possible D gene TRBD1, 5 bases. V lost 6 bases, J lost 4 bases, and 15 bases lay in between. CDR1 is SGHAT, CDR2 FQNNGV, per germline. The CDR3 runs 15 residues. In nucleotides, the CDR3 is TGTGCCAGCAGTCGAGACGGGGGATATAATGAAAAACTGTTTTTT. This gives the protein CASSRDGGYNEKLFF.

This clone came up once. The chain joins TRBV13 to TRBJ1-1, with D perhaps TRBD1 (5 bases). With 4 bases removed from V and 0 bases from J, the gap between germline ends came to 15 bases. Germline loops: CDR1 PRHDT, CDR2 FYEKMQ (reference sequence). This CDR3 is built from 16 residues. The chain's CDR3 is CASSSSLQGLNTEAFF. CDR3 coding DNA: TGTGCCAGCAGCTCCTCGCTGCAGGGCCTGAACACTGAAGCTTTCTTT.

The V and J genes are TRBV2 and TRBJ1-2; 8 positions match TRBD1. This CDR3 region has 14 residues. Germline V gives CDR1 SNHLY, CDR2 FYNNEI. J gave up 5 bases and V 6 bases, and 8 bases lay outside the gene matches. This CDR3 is CASRIRTGSYGYTF. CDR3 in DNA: TGTGCCAGCAGAATAAGGACAGGGTCGTATGGCTACACCTTC.

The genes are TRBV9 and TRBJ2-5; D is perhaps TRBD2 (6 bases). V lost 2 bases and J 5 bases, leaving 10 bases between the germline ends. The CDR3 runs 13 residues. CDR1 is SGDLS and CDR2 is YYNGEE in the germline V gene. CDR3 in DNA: TGTGCCAGCAGCGTGGGAGGCCGGGAGACCCAGTACTTC. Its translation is CASSVGGRETQYF.

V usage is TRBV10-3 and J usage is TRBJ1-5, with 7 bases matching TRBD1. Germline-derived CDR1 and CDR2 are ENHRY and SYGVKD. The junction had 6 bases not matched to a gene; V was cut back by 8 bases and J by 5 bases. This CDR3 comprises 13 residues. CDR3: CAIGTDIDQPQHF. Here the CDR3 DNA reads TGTGCCATCGGGACAGATATCGATCAGCCCCAGCATTTT.

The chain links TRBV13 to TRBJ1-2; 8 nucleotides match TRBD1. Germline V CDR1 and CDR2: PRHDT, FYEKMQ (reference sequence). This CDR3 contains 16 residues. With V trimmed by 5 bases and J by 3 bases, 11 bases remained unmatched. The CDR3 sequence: CASSIRDRRNDYGYTF. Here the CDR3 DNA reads TGTGCCAGCAGCATCCGGGACAGGAGAAATGACTATGGCTACACCTTC.

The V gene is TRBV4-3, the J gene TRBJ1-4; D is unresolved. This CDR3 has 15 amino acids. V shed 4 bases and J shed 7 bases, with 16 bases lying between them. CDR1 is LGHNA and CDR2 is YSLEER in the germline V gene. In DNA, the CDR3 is TGCGCCAGCAGCCCGGCCTCGGCAGGATTTGAAAAACTGTTTTTT. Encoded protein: CASSPASAGFEKLFF.

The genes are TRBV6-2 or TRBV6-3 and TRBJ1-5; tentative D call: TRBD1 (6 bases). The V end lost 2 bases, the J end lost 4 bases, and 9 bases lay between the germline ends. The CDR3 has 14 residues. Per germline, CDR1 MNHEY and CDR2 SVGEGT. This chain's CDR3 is CASSYGQRNQPQHF. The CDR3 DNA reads TGTGCCAGCAGTTACGGACAGCGAAATCAGCCCCAGCATTTT.

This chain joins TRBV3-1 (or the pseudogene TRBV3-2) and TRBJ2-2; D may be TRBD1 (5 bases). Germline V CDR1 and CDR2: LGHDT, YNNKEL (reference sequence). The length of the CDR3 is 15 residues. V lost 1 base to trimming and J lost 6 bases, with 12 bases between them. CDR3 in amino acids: CASSQGVRGAGELFF. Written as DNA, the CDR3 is TGTGCCAGCAGCCAAGGAGTTAGGGGCGCCGGGGAGCTGTTTTTT.

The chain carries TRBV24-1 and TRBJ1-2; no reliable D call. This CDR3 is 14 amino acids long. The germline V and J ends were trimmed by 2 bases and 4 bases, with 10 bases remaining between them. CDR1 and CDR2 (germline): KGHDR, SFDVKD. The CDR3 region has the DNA TGTGCCACCAGTGATTCTTACATGTCCTATGGCTACACCTTC. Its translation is CATSDSYMSYGYTF.

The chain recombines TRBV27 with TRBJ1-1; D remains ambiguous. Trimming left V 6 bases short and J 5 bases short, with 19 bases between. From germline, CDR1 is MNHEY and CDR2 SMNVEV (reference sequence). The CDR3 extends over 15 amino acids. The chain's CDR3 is CASSSWQRGRTEAFF. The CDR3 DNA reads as TGTGCCAGCAGCTCGTGGCAGCGAGGTCGGACTGAAGCTTTCTTT.

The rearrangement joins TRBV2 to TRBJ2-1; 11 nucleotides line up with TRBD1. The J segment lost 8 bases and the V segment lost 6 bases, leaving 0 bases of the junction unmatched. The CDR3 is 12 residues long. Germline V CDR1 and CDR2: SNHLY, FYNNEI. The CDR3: CASRGQGDEQFF. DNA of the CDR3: TGTGCCAGCAGGGGACAGGGGGATGAGCAGTTCTTC. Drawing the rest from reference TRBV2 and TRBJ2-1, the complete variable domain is EPEVTQTPSHQVTQMGQEVILRCVPISNHLYFYWYRQILGQKVEFLVSFYNNEISEKSEIFDDQFSVERPDGSNFTLKIRSTKLEDSAMYFCASRGQGDEQFFGPGTRLTVL.

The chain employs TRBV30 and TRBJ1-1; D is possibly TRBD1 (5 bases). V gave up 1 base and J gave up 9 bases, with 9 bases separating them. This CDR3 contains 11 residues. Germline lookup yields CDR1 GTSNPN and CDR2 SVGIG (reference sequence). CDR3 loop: CAWSDWGQAFF. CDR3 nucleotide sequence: TGTGCCTGGAGTGATTGGGGCCAAGCTTTCTTT.

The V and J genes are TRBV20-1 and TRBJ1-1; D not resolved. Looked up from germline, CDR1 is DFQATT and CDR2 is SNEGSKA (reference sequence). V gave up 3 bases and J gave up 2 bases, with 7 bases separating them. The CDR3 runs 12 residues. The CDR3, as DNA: TGCAGTGCTAGTGCGGGAAACACTGAAGCTTTCTTT. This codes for CSASAGNTEAFF.

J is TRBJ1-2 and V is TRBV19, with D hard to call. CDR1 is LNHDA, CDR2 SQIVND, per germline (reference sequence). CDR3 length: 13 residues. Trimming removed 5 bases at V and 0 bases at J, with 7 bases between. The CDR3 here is CASSHGANYGYTF. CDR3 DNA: TGTGCCAGTAGTCACGGAGCTAACTATGGCTACACCTTC.

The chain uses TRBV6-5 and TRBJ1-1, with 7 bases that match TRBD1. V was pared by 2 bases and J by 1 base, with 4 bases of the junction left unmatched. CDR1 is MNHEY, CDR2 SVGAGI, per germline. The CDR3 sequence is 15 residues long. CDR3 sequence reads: CASSYVQGGNTEAFF. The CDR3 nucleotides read TGTGCCAGCAGTTACGTCCAGGGGGGGAACACTGAAGCTTTCTTT.

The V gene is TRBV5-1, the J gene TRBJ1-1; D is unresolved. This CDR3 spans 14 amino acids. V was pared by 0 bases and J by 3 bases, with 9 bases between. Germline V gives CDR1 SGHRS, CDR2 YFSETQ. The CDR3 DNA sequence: TGCGCCAGCAGCTTGGTCCAGATAGACACTGAAGCTTTCTTT. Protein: CASSLVQIDTEAFF.

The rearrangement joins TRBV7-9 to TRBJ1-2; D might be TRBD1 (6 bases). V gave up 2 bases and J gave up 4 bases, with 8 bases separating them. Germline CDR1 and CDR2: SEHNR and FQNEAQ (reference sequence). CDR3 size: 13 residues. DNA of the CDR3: TGTGCCAGCAGCTTATCGACAGGCTATGGCTACACCTTC. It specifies CASSLSTGYGYTF. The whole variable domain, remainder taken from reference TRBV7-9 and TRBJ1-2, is DTGVSQNPRHKITKRGQNVTFRCDPISEHNRLYWYRQTLGQGPEFLTYFQNEAQLEKSRLLSDRFSAERPKGSFSTLEIQRTEQGDSAMYLCASSLSTGYGYTFGSGTRLTVV.